What follows are 23 T cell receptor beta chains derived from one specimen sequenced in a study of CD8 T cells in ankylosing spondylitis. The study's findings and limits: The study identified a TCR beta motif of roughly eight highly homologous variants that appeared characteristic of ankylosing spondylitis blood.

These receptors have no known antigen. TCRdb re-called the 5' RACE reads with MiXCR, one entry per CDR3 protein. This table holds more than 500,000 distinct CDR3 sequences, approximately 5% found once. Material: blood, either unsorted or a sorted T cell fraction (not recorded which). All receptors derive from a male donor with ankylosing spondylitis.

This clonotype was picked up many times. The germline gene is not matched at one end of the junction; a read error may be the cause. The chain couples TRBV5-1 to TRBJ2-5; D is uncertain. The CDR3 spans 14 residues. From germline, CDR1 is SGHRS and CDR2 YFSETQ. The CDR3 coding sequence is TGTGCCAGCAGCTTAAGTGGTGGCGGAGAGACCCAGTACTTC. This encodes CASSLSGGGETQYF.

In its sample, this clonotype was seen a few times. The chain joins TRBV11-2 to TRBJ2-1; 10 nucleotides agree with TRBD2. Germline CDR1 is SGHAT and CDR2 is FQNNGV. This CDR3 spans 18 amino acids. J gave up 7 bases and V 6 bases, and 18 bases lay outside the gene matches. CDR3 amino acids: CASSLLGASGSRGNEQFF. Here the CDR3 DNA reads TGTGCCAGCAGTCTACTCGGGGCTAGCGGGAGTAGAGGAAATGAGCAGTTCTTC.

This clonotype was seen ten or more times. The V gene is TRBV29-1, the J gene TRBJ1-2; no clear D gene. CDR3 length equals 16 residues. Germline CDR1 reads SQVTM; CDR2 reads ANQGSEA. The V gene lost 1 base and the J gene lost 4 bases, with 19 bases spanning the gap. CDR3: CSVEVQPRGGAYGYTF. The CDR3 nucleotides are TGCAGCGTTGAAGTCCAGCCCAGAGGAGGAGCCTATGGCTACACCTTC.

The chain carries TRBV6-2 or TRBV6-3 and TRBJ2-5, with a weak D call TRBD1 (6 bases). Germline V gene lookup returns CDR1 MNHEY and CDR2 SVGEGT. CDR3 length: 17 amino acids. V was clipped by 0 bases and J by 2 bases, with 16 bases between them. The CDR3 protein is CASSYSYRELQQETQYF. CDR3 coding DNA: TGTGCCAGCAGTTACTCCTACAGGGAACTCCAACAAGAGACCCAGTACTTC.

This clonotype was detected ten times or more. V and J are TRBV5-1 and TRBJ2-2; 12 bases line up with TRBD2. CDR3 length equals 15 residues. J was trimmed by 16 bases and V by 4 bases; bases with no gene match: 14. Germline loops: CDR1 SGHRS, CDR2 YFSETQ. The CDR3, as DNA: TGCGCCAGCAGCGGAGGACTAGCGGGAAAAGGGTTCTGGTTTTTT. It translates to CASSGGLAGKGFWFF.

This clonotype was recorded many times. This chain connects TRBV27 to TRBJ2-3; maybe TRBD2 (5 bases). Trimming pared 2 bases from V and 0 bases from J, leaving 9 bases between. CDR1 and CDR2 from the germline V gene are MNHEY and SMNVEV (reference sequence). The CDR3 has 15 residues. The CDR3 is CASSLVEASTDTQYF. CDR3 sequence (DNA): TGTGCCAGCAGTTTAGTGGAGGCTAGCACAGATACGCAGTATTTT.

This clonotype was counted many times. The V gene is TRBV7-9, the J gene TRBJ1-4; D not resolved. V gave up 6 bases and J gave up 1 base, with 15 bases separating them. The CDR3 runs 16 residues. CDR1 is SEHNR and CDR2 is FQNEAQ in the germline V gene (reference sequence). The CDR3 loop reads CASSTLFKRTNEKLFF. In DNA, the CDR3 is TGTGCCAGCAGTACGCTATTCAAGAGAACTAATGAAAAACTGTTTTTT.

In its sample, this clonotype was seen many times. The chain carries TRBV11-1 and TRBJ1-4; 7 nucleotides line up with TRBD1. The CDR3 length is 18 residues. The J segment lost 0 bases and the V segment lost 4 bases, leaving 11 bases of the junction unmatched. Germline lookup yields CDR1 SGHAT and CDR2 FQDESV (reference sequence). CDR3 protein: CASSSGGGTDATNEKLFF. The CDR3 DNA sequence: TGTGCCAGCAGCTCCGGAGGTGGGACAGATGCAACTAATGAAAAACTGTTTTTT. Based on the CDR3 plus reference TRBV11-1 and TRBJ1-4, the full variable domain is EAEVAQSPRYKITEKSQAVAFWCDPISGHATLYWYRQILGQGPELLVQFQDESVVDDSQLPKDRFSAERLKGVDSTLKIQPAELGDSAMYLCASSSGGGTDATNEKLFFGSGTQLSVL.

This clonotype has at least ten counts. The chain links TRBV4-2 to TRBJ2-7; 13 positions match TRBD2. V dropped 0 bases and J dropped 7; count of bases not matched to a gene: 9. The CDR3 length is 17 residues. Germline V gives CDR1 LGHNA, CDR2 YNFKEQ. Here the CDR3 DNA reads TGTGCCAGCAGCCAAGACAGAGGACTAGCGGGGGTAGAGGAGCAGTACTTC. It translates to CASSQDRGLAGVEEQYF.

This clonotype was recorded many times. This rearrangement joins TRBV7-2 to TRBJ2-5, with D uncertain. V dropped 2 bases and J dropped 1 base, with 5 bases sitting between them. The CDR3 sequence is 13 residues long. Germline V gives CDR1 SGHTA, CDR2 FQGNSA. The CDR3 DNA reads TGTGCCAGCAGCTTACTCCTCCAAGAGACCCAGTACTTC. This gives the protein CASSLLLQETQYF. The whole variable domain, remainder taken from reference TRBV7-2 and TRBJ2-5, is GAGVSQSPSNKVTEKGKDVELRCDPISGHTALYWYRQSLGQGLEFLIYFQGNSAPDKSGLPSDRFSAERTGGSVSTLTIQRTQQEDSAVYLCASSLLLQETQYFGPGTRLLVL.

The chain is built from TRBV20-1 and TRBJ2-3, with a possible D match to TRBD2 (5 bases). Deletions cut 0 bases from V and 6 bases from J, with 13 bases between. This CDR3 has 14 amino acids. Germline CDR1 DFQATT, CDR2 SNEGSKA (reference sequence). In DNA form, the CDR3 reads TGCAGTGCTAGAGATCGACCTAGGAGGGATACGCAGTATTTT. Its translation: CSARDRPRRDTQYF.

In its sample, this clonotype was seen many times. V is TRBV20-1 and J is TRBJ2-1, with unresolved D. This CDR3 region has 15 residues. Germline CDR1 is DFQATT and CDR2 is SNEGSKA (reference sequence). V was shortened by 1 base and J by 9 bases, with 19 bases between the two germline ends. Here the CDR3 reads CSARVRTYRWGEQFF. The CDR3 DNA reads as TGCAGTGCTAGAGTGCGGACCTACCGGTGGGGTGAGCAGTTCTTC.

Ten or more counts support this clonotype. This chain connects TRBV5-6 to TRBJ1-2, with D possibly being TRBD1 (5 bases). Germline V gene sequence: CDR1 SGHDT, CDR2 YYEEEE. V was trimmed by 0 bases and J by 6 bases, leaving 12 bases between them. CDR3 length equals 14 residues. The CDR3 sequence: CASSLEPGNHGYTF. CDR3 coding DNA: TGTGCCAGCAGCTTGGAGCCAGGGAATCATGGCTACACCTTC.

This clonotype was counted ten times or more. This rearrangement joins TRBV5-6 to TRBJ2-1, with 7 bases identical to TRBD2. The V segment lost 0 bases and the J segment 4 bases; nucleotides outside the gene matches: 7. Germline V gives CDR1 SGHDT, CDR2 YYEEEE. CDR3 length: 16 residues. CDR3 DNA sequence: TGTGCCAGCAGCTTGGGAGAGGGACTAATTTACAATGAGCAGTTCTTC. It codes for CASSLGEGLIYNEQFF.

This clonotype showed up many times. The chain joins TRBV29-1 to TRBJ2-5, with D unclear. Trimming left V 3 bases short and J 4 bases short, with 9 bases between. The CDR3 sequence is 12 residues long. Germline V CDR1 and CDR2: SQVTM, ANQGSEA. CDR3 coding DNA: TGCAGCGTTGATGACGCTGCAGAGACCCAGTACTTC. The encoded protein is CSVDDAAETQYF.

This clonotype was recorded at least ten times. The J gene is TRBJ2-3, the V gene TRBV7-9; weak D call: TRBD2 (5 bases). Germline V gives CDR1 SEHNR, CDR2 FQNEAQ (reference sequence). This CDR3 is built from 12 residues. The V and J ends lost 3 bases and 6 bases respectively, with 7 bases between them. The CDR3, as DNA: TGTGCCAGCAGCTTTCGCGGGGATACGCAGTATTTT. It codes for CASSFRGDTQYF.

This clonotype was picked up many times. This rearrangement joins TRBV25-1 to TRBJ2-7, with TRBD1 matching over 9 bases. The trim removed 3 bases at V and 6 bases at J, leaving 12 bases unmatched. The germline V gene has CDR1 MGHDK and CDR2 SYGVNS. CDR3 length: 16 amino acids. The CDR3 nucleotides are TGTGCCAGCAGTGATCCCCACAGGGGGCGTCTGGGCGAGCAGTACTTC. It codes for CASSDPHRGRLGEQYF.

The V gene is TRBV7-6, the J gene TRBJ2-7; the match to TRBD2 covers 11 bases. J gave up 1 base and V 4 bases, and 6 bases lay outside the gene matches. Looked up from germline, CDR1 is SGHVS and CDR2 is FNYEAQ. The CDR3 has 16 amino acids. The CDR3 here is CASSSYGTSGSYEQYF. The CDR3 nucleotides are TGTGCCAGCAGCTCATACGGGACTAGCGGTTCCTACGAGCAGTACTTC.

At least ten counts were recorded for this clonotype. CDR3 in amino acids: CSVSETTGGYTF. Here the CDR3 DNA reads TGCAGTGTTTCCGAGACTACTGGGGGCTACACCTTC. V usage is TRBV20-1 and J usage is TRBJ1-2; D is unclear. Germline loops: CDR1 DFQATT, CDR2 SNEGSKA (reference sequence). The length of the CDR3 is 12 residues. V was shortened by 7 bases and J by 8 bases, with 17 bases between the two germline ends.

This clonotype was detected ten times or more. The chain recombines TRBV12-3 or TRBV12-4 with TRBJ1-1; D is unresolved. V gave up 7 bases and J gave up 1 base, with 10 bases separating them. The CDR3 has 13 residues. For the CDR3, the DNA is TGTGCCAGCACCCTCATGGAGAACACTGAAGCTTTCTTT. It translates to CASTLMENTEAFF.

This clonotype showed up many times. This chain connects TRBV12-3 or TRBV12-4 to TRBJ1-5; perhaps TRBD1 as D (5 bases). The CDR3 has 14 residues. Trimming left V 5 bases short and J 6 bases short, with 14 bases between. CDR3 protein: CASSPSQGFQPQHF. The CDR3, as DNA: TGTGCCAGCAGTCCCTCTCAGGGATTTCAGCCCCAGCATTTT.

This clonotype was counted at least ten times. The gene calls are TRBV12-3 or TRBV12-4 and TRBJ2-2; D may be TRBD2 (5 bases). Trimming stripped 5 bases from V and 1 base from J, with 20 bases between. The CDR3 loop spans 18 amino acids. Written as DNA, the CDR3 is TGTGCCAGCAGTATAACACGGGGTTCCCTCCTGAACACCGGGGAGCTGTTTTTT. This encodes CASSITRGSLLNTGELFF.

This clonotype came up many times. The J gene is TRBJ1-1, the V gene TRBV6-2 or TRBV6-3; D may be TRBD1 (5 bases). The CDR3 is made up of 14 amino acids. V gave up 6 bases and J gave up 4 bases, with 15 bases separating them. CDR1 and CDR2 from the germline V gene are MNHEY and SVGEGT. CDR3 sequence reads: CASSPGGERTEAFF. CDR3 in DNA: TGTGCCAGCAGCCCGGGGGGGGAACGCACTGAAGCTTTCTTT.